Each of the 15 T cell receptor beta chains below was sequenced from the same sample in a study of blood T cells in healthy people across ages. A sample-barcoded 5' primer and a J-beta primer mix were used in a second PCR of roughly 7 to 11 cycles. MiXCR, applied by TCRdb to the 5' RACE reads, yields one record per CDR3 protein. Of about 640,000 distinct CDR3 sequences in the sample, about 30% were seen once. The sample was blood. Source of these receptors: a woman of 80 years or more in good health.

This clonotype was counted only a few times. DNA for the CDR3: TGTGCCAGCAGCAAAAACCGGACAGGGAGTTACTACGAGCAGTACTTC. Its protein is CASSKNRTGSYYEQYF. The chain carries TRBV21-1 and TRBJ2-7; TRBD1 is the table's D call, not checked against the DNA. TRBV21-1 is shown as a pseudogene. The length of the CDR3 is 16 residues.

The chain joins TRBV9 to TRBJ2-3; D possibly matches TRBD1 or TRBD2 (6 bases each). V was pared by 4 bases and J by 6 bases, with 12 bases between. The CDR3 loop spans 13 amino acids. CDR1 is SGDLS and CDR2 is YYNGEE in the germline V gene. The CDR3, as DNA: TGTGCCAGCAGCAGGGGGGCTGAGGATACGCAGTATTTT. This gives the protein CASSRGAEDTQYF.

This clonotype showed up many times. This chain links TRBV3-1 with TRBJ2-3, with 8 bases aligning to TRBD2. Trimming removed 3 bases from V and 0 bases from J; junction bases left unmatched: 2. Germline assignment: CDR1 LGHDT and CDR2 YNNKEL (reference sequence). CDR3 length equals 15 residues. CDR3 residues: CASSHSGASTDTQYF. CDR3 in DNA: TGTGCCAGCAGCCATAGCGGGGCCAGCACAGATACGCAGTATTTT.

The chain couples TRBV20-1 to TRBJ2-4, with a possible D match to TRBD1 (5 bases). The germline CDR1 and CDR2 sequences are DFQATT and SNEGSKA (reference sequence). Trimming took off 3 bases at V and 2 bases at J, with 11 bases between the two ends. This CDR3 contains 14 residues. For the CDR3, the DNA is TGCAGTGCTAGCTTCAGGGAAACCAAAAACATTCAGTACTTC. The encoded protein is CSASFRETKNIQYF.

Regarding this clonotype: A read error may explain this, as a much larger clone is one base away. This sequence joins TRBV30 and TRBJ2-1; the D gene is possibly TRBD2 (6 bases). This CDR3 comprises 12 residues. V was cut by 1 base and J by 8 bases, with 9 bases left in between. The germline V gene has CDR1 GTSNPN and CDR2 SVGIG (reference sequence). The CDR3 loop reads CAWSGGADEQFF. The DNA for the CDR3 is TGTGCCTGGAGTGGCGGGGCGGATGAGCAGTTCTTC.

V is TRBV6-6 and J is TRBJ2-4, with 7 bases identical to TRBD1. From germline, CDR1 is MNHNY and CDR2 SVGAGI (reference sequence). Trimming took 0 bases from V and 2 from J; bases not matched to a gene: 1. The CDR3 extends over 15 amino acids. The CDR3 reads CASSYSTGTKNIQYF. CDR3 DNA: TGTGCCAGCAGTTACTCGACAGGGACCAAAAACATTCAGTACTTC.

The rearrangement links TRBV10-3 to TRBJ2-4, with TRBD2 as a possible D gene (5 bases). The J call may be wrong; the DNA end is better matched by TRBJ2-7. This CDR3 is built from 13 residues. Germline lookup yields CDR1 ENHRY and CDR2 SYGVKD. The CDR3 DNA is TGTGCCATCAGTCAGCAGGAGGCCTACGAGCAGTACTTC. Protein sequence: CAISQQEAYEQYF.

This clonotype was detected ten times or more. The chain recombines TRBV6-6 with TRBJ2-4; TRBD1 or TRBD2 may be the D gene (6 bases each). Germline lookup yields CDR1 MNHNY and CDR2 SVGAGI (reference sequence). The germline V and J ends were trimmed by 2 bases and 1 base, with 12 bases remaining between them. The CDR3 contains 16 residues. CDR3 DNA sequence: TGTGCCAGCAGTTACCAGACGGGGGCGGCCAAAAACATTCAGTACTTC. Encoded protein: CASSYQTGAAKNIQYF.

This chain uses TRBV7-2 with TRBJ2-5; the match to TRBD2 covers 7 bases. V shed 2 bases and J 4 bases; nucleotides not matched to a gene: 7. Germline V lookup: CDR1 SGHTA, CDR2 FQGNSA. The CDR3 loop spans 15 amino acids. The CDR3 loop is CASSLIGGRVETQYF. CDR3 nucleotide sequence: TGTGCCAGCAGCTTAATCGGGGGGAGGGTAGAGACCCAGTACTTC.

This clonotype appeared many times. The CDR3 nucleotides read TGTGCCAGCACCACAGGGCGGGGAGATTCACCCCTCCACTTT. Its protein product is CASTTGRGDSPLHF. The chain uses TRBV12-3 or TRBV12-4 and TRBJ1-6; D possibly corresponds to TRBD1 (6 bases). CDR3 length equals 14 residues. V lost 7 bases and J 8 bases, leaving 15 bases between the germline ends.

The J gene is TRBJ1-1, the V gene TRBV12-1. TRBV12-1 is a pseudogene locus. The CDR3 is made up of 16 amino acids. The CDR3 DNA reads as TGTGCCAGCAGCTTTGCGCAAGACTTGCGGAGGACTGAAGCTTTCTTT. Amino acid sequence: CASSFAQDLRRTEAFF.

This clonotype was recorded at least ten times. V gene TRBV11-2 combines with J gene TRBJ2-7; D ambiguous. Trimming removed 3 bases at V and 0 bases at J, with 9 bases between. This CDR3 region has 14 residues. Germline values: CDR1 SGHAT, CDR2 FQNNGV. CDR3 sequence: CASSLWQNSYEQYF. In DNA, the CDR3 is TGTGCCAGCAGCTTGTGGCAAAACTCCTACGAGCAGTACTTC.

This clonotype has at least ten counts. The rearrangement uses TRBV6-2 or TRBV6-3 and TRBJ2-5, with D possibly called TRBD1 or TRBD2 (6 bases each). The CDR3 runs 13 residues. V was trimmed by 9 bases and J by 2 bases, leaving 13 bases between them. CDR1 is MNHEY and CDR2 is SVGEGT in the germline V gene. CDR3 loop: CASHGGLQETQYF. The CDR3 DNA sequence: TGTGCCAGTCACGGGGGCCTACAAGAGACCCAGTACTTC.

In this sample, this clonotype turned up many times. The chain carries TRBV7-2 and TRBJ1-5; no reliable D call. The CDR3 runs to 15 residues. Looked up from germline, CDR1 is SGHTA and CDR2 is FQGNSA. Between the trimmed V and J ends, which lost 4 bases and 5 bases, there was a span of 15 bases. Written as DNA, the CDR3 is TGTGCCAGCAGCTCCGGTGGGGTGGGGTATCAGCCCCAGCATTTT. It translates to CASSSGGVGYQPQHF.

This rearrangement joins TRBV27 to TRBJ1-5, with 8 bases that match TRBD1. Germline V CDR1 and CDR2: MNHEY, SMNVEV (reference sequence). This CDR3 is 15 amino acids long. V shed 6 bases, J shed 3 bases, and the junction held 7 bases outside the gene matches. The CDR3 coding sequence is TGTGCCAGCAGCGCCGGGCAGGGGGCCAATCAGCCCCAGCATTTT. Translation: CASSAGQGANQPQHF.